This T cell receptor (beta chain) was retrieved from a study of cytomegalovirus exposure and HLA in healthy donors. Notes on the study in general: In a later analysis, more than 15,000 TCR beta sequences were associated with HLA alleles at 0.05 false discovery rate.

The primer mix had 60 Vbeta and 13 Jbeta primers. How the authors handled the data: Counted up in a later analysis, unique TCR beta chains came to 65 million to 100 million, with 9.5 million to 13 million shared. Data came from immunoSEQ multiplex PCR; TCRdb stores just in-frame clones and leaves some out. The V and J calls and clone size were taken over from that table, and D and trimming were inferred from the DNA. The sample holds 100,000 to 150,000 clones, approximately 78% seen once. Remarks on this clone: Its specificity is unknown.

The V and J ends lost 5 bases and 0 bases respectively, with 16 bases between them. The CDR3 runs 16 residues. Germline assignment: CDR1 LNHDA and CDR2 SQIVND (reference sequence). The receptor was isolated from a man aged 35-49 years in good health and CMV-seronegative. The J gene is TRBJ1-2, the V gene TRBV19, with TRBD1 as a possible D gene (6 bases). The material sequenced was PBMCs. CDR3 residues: CASSFLGATANYGYTF. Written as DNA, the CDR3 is TGTGCCAGTAGTTTCTTGGGGGCCACAGCTAACTATGGCTACACCTTC.